Listed below are T cell receptor beta chains from one sample, sequenced in a study of T cells in Graves' hyperthyroidism and ophthalmopathy. TCRdb re-analysed the multiplex PCR reads in MiXCR, keeping a single row per CDR3 protein. Of 300,000 to 450,000 distinct CDR3 sequences listed, roughly 15% were seen once; the top ten hold less than 20%. The sequenced sample consisted of blood. The receptor source for this set is a young woman with Graves' ophthalmopathy. The CDR3 runs from the conserved cysteine through the conserved F or W.

>TRBV30
CAWSVNPSGPQTQYF
>TRBV28
CASSLGAFVKGKETQYF
>TRBV7-9
CASTLYSGTVPEAFF
>TRBV5-1
CASSLRGGAPSRTDTQYF
>TRBV29-1
CSVDPTFPPVNEQFF
>TRBV5-1
CASSLRDRGSTDTQYF
>TRBV20-1
CSAPRPLQGIYGYTF
>TRBV9
CASSVAGQATYEQYF
>TRBV6-6
CASSYTWDSTEAFF
>TRBV5-1
CASTREGTEAFF
>TRBV14
CASSQEGDFYEQYF
>TRBV12-3/TRBV12-4
CASSPVVQETQYF
>TRBV6-1
CASSRTIAGVSTDTQYF
>TRBV20-1
CSAPLQTAQAPQYF
>TRBV6-1
CASSWDKNYEQYF
>TRBV3-1
CASSQGLAEIYQETQYF